These T cell receptor beta chains were read from a single sample in a study of shared clonotypes between healthy human individuals. Here immunoSEQ multiplex PCR was the method, and the copy in TCRdb shows in-frame clones only, minus some. Of some 500,000 clones in the sample, more than 95% were seen once. The sample taken for sequencing was naive CD4+ T cells sorted from blood. Receptor source: a woman in her twenties or thirties in good health. Each CDR3 is given with its conserved first and last residue. A D gene is named only where the DNA matches it firmly. The size field is filled for only some rows; it gives once, few, many or a size class.

-,TRBV4-1,-,TRBJ2-3,CASSSGLSTDTQYF,TGCGCCAGCAGCTCCGGACTATCCACAGATACGCAGTATTTT
TRBD2,TRBV5-1,-,TRBJ2-7,CASSLGLARSSHEQYF,TGCGCCAGCAGCTTGGGACTAGCGCGGAGTAGCCACGAGCAGTACTTC
-,TRBV29-1,-,TRBJ1-3,CSVEQGILYF,TGCAGCGTTGAGCAGGGGATACTATATTTT
TRBD2,TRBV6-5,-,TRBJ2-4,CASSYLSRGIQYF,TGTGCCAGCAGTTACTTATCGCGGGGGATTCAGTACTTC
-,TRBV19,-,TRBJ2-5,CASSTGWQETQYF,TGTGCCAGTAGTACAGGGTGGCAAGAGACCCAGTACTTC
-,TRBV5-4,-,TRBJ2-3,CASSLHPRGAETDTQYF,TGTGCCAGCAGCCTACATCCCCGGGGGGCCGAGACAGATACGCAGTATTTT
-,TRBV27,-,TRBJ1-4,CASSLSVGNEKLFF,TGTGCCAGCAGTTTATCCGTTGGAAATGAAAAACTGTTTTTT
TRBD2,TRBV5-1,-,TRBJ2-6,CASSVGREGANVLTF,TGCGCCAGCAGCGTGGGGCGGGAGGGGGCCAACGTCCTGACTTTC
-,TRBV7-9,-,TRBJ2-7,CASSLGRSYEQYF,TGTGCCAGCAGCTTAGGGCGGTCCTACGAGCAGTACTTC
-,TRBV19,-,TRBJ2-5,CASSIGTAGTQETQYF,TGTGCCAGTAGTATTGGTACGGCAGGAACACAAGAGACCCAGTACTTC
-,TRBV27,-,TRBJ1-6,CASSPTAWTPLHF,TGTGCCAGCAGCCCTACCGCATGGACACCCCTCCACTTT
TRBD1,TRBV18,-,TRBJ2-7,CASSRDRHLLDEQYF,TGTGCCAGCTCTAGGGACAGGCACCTCCTCGACGAGCAGTACTTC
-,TRBV5-5,-,TRBJ1-1,CASSLALNTEAFF,TGTGCCAGCAGCTTGGCCCTGAACACTGAAGCTTTCTTT
TRBD1,TRBV19,-,TRBJ1-4,CASSIIGQGGEKLFF,TGTGCCAGTAGTATTATCGGACAGGGCGGTGAAAAACTGTTTTTT
-,TRBV28,-,TRBJ2-3,CASSPSGPDTQYF,TGTGCCAGCAGTCCCTCTGGGCCAGATACGCAGTATTTT
TRBD1,TRBV28,-,TRBJ2-7,CASSSSGQGAHEQYF,TGTGCCAGCAGTTCCTCGGGACAGGGGGCCCACGAGCAGTACTTC
-,TRBV28,-,TRBJ2-6,CASGGTELWANVLTF,TGTGCCAGCGGTGGGACCGAACTCTGGGCCAACGTCCTGACTTTC
TRBD1,TRBV4-2,-,TRBJ2-2,CASSLGQGAIGELFF,TGTGCCAGCAGCTTGGGACAGGGGGCCATCGGGGAGCTGTTTTTT
TRBD1,TRBV30,-,TRBJ1-2,CAWRGQGYGYTF,TGTGCCTGGAGGGGACAGGGTTATGGCTACACCTTC
-,TRBV5-1,-,TRBJ2-5,CASSLVGQETQYF,TGCGCCAGCAGCTTGGTTGGCCAAGAGACCCAGTACTTC
TRBD2,TRBV29-1,-,TRBJ2-1,CSVLSAGGGNEQFF,TGCAGCGTGCTCTCCGCGGGAGGGGGGAATGAGCAGTTCTTC
-,TRBV7-9,-,TRBJ2-3,CASSLGGGSHQPDTQYF,TGTGCCAGCAGCTTAGGTGGGGGATCGCATCAGCCAGATACGCAGTATTTT
TRBD1,TRBV5-1,-,TRBJ1-4,CASSLETGEFPGEKLFF,TGCGCCAGCAGCTTGGAGACAGGGGAGTTTCCTGGTGAAAAACTGTTTTTT
-,TRBV19,once,TRBJ1-5,CASSPRVPWNQPQHF,TGTGCCAGTAGCCCCCGGGTTCCATGGAATCAGCCCCAGCATTTT
-,TRBV5-6,-,TRBJ1-4,CASRGQSNEKLFF,TGTGCCAGCAGAGGACAGTCTAATGAAAAACTGTTTTTT
TRBD2,TRBV27,once,TRBJ2-1,CASSWGGEPHYNEQFF,TGTGCCAGCAGTTGGGGAGGGGAACCCCACTACAATGAGCAGTTCTTC
TRBD2,TRBV2,-,TRBJ2-1,CASSEWGLAEKLYNEQFF,TGTGCCAGCAGTGAATGGGGACTAGCCGAAAAATTATACAATGAGCAGTTCTTC
-,TRBV6-5,-,TRBJ2-1,CATKDSRRDNEQFF,TGTGCCACCAAGGACTCACGGAGGGACAATGAGCAGTTCTTC
TRBD2,TRBV5-1,-,TRBJ2-1,CASSHTGGPNNEQFF,TGCGCCAGCAGCCACACGGGAGGGCCCAACAATGAGCAGTTCTTC
TRBD2,TRBV6-5,-,TRBJ2-1,CASTQAGGGDEQFF,TGTGCCAGCACCCAAGCGGGAGGGGGCGATGAGCAGTTCTTC
TRBD2,TRBV7-6,-,TRBJ2-3,CASSPRTSGRTDTQYF,TGTGCCAGCAGCCCGCGGACTAGCGGGAGGACAGATACGCAGTATTTT
TRBD1,TRBV18,-,TRBJ2-4,CASSPFDRGKNIQYF,TGTGCCAGCTCACCGTTCGACAGGGGGAAAAACATTCAGTACTTC
TRBD1,TRBV5-1,-,TRBJ1-2,CASSLGRDRALTSYTF,TGCGCCAGCAGCTTGGGAAGAGACAGGGCGTTGACGAGCTACACCTTC
-,TRBV5-4,-,TRBJ2-3,CASSLPGASTDTQYF,TGTGCCAGCAGCTTGCCAGGAGCGAGCACAGATACGCAGTATTTT
TRBD2,TRBV10-3,-,TRBJ2-2,CAISSGLAGANTGELFF,TGTGCCATCAGTTCGGGACTAGCGGGAGCAAACACCGGGGAGCTGTTTTTT
-,TRBV5-1,-,TRBJ2-4,CASSSVDSRDIQYF,TGCGCCAGCAGCTCGGTGGACAGCCGGGACATTCAGTACTTC
-,TRBV27,-,TRBJ1-2,CASRLRAEANYGYTF,TGTGCCAGCAGATTGCGGGCGGAAGCTAACTATGGCTACACCTTC
-,TRBV6-5,-,TRBJ1-1,CASSYEGDTEAFF,TGTGCCAGCAGTTACGAGGGGGACACTGAAGCTTTCTTT
-,TRBV4-1,-,TRBJ1-2,CASSPTEELHYGYTF,TGCGCCAGCAGCCCGACCGAAGAGCTTCACTATGGCTACACCTTC
TRBD1,TRBV6-1,once,TRBJ2-7,CASRERDSQASYEQYF,TGTGCCAGCAGGGAAAGGGACAGCCAAGCCTCCTACGAGCAGTACTTC
TRBD1,TRBV7-3,-,TRBJ2-7,CASSQDRGPTYEQYF,TGTGCCAGCAGCCAGGACAGGGGTCCCACCTACGAGCAGTACTTC
-,TRBV23-1,-,TRBJ2-3,CASSQGTDTQYF,TGCGCCAGCAGTCAAGGCACAGATACGCAGTATTTT
-,TRBV4-2,-,TRBJ2-1,CASSQGYAGFDEQFF,TGTGCCAGCAGCCAAGGCTACGCCGGTTTCGATGAGCAGTTCTTC
-,TRBV18,-,TRBJ2-7,CASSPPWNSYEQYF,TGTGCCAGCTCACCACCGTGGAACTCCTACGAGCAGTACTTC
TRBD1,TRBV28,once,TRBJ1-5,CASTSQGGRGGGPQHF,TGTGCCAGCACCTCTCAGGGGGGGCGAGGGGGCGGGCCCCAGCATTTT
-,TRBV4-2,-,TRBJ1-2,CASSAGTDYGYTF,TGTGCCAGCAGCGCCGGGACGGACTATGGCTACACCTTC
TRBD1,TRBV28,-,TRBJ1-5,CASTRGQGINQPQHF,TGTGCCAGCACCAGGGGACAGGGGATCAATCAGCCCCAGCATTTT
-,TRBV7-9,-,TRBJ2-2,CASSFGTGELFF,TGTGCCAGCAGCTTTGGTACCGGGGAGCTGTTTTTT
-,TRBV27,-,TRBJ2-7,CASSYPLVSGHTYEQYF,TGTGCCAGCAGCTATCCCCTCGTCAGCGGGCATACCTACGAGCAGTACTTC
-,TRBV19,-,TRBJ1-3,CASSIEDSSGNTIYF,TGTGCCAGTAGTATAGAGGACAGCTCTGGAAACACCATATATTTT
-,TRBV14,-,TRBJ2-7,CASSLSGAYEQYF,TGTGCCAGCAGCCTTAGCGGTGCCTACGAGCAGTACTTC
TRBD2,TRBV2,-,TRBJ2-1,CASLGGTSLGEQFF,TGTGCCAGCCTCGGAGGGACTAGCCTTGGTGAGCAGTTCTTC